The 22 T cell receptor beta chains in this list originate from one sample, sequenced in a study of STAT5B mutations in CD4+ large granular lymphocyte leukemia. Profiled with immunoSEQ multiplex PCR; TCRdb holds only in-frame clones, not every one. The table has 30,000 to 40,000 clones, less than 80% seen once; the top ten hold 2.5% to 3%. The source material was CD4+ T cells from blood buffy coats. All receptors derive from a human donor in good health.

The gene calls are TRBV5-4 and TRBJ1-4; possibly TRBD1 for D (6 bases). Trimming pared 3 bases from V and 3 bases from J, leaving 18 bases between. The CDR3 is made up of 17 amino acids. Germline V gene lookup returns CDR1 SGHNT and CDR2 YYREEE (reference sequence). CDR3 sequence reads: CASSSMTLAGANEKLFF. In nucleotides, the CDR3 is TGTGCCAGCAGCTCGATGACCCTGGCAGGGGCTAATGAAAAACTGTTTTTT. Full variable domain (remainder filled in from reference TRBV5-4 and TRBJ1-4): ETGVTQSPTHLIKTRGQQVTLRCSSQSGHNTVSWYQQALGQGPQFIFQYYREEENGRGNFPPRFSGLQFPNYSSELNVNALELDDSALYLCASSSMTLAGANEKLFFGSGTQLSVL.

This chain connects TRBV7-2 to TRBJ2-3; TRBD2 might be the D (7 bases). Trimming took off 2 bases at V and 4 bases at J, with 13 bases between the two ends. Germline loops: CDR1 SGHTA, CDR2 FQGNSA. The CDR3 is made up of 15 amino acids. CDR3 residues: CASSLPGGGADTQYF. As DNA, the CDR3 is TGTGCCAGCAGCTTACCGGGGGGCGGGGCAGATACGCAGTATTTT.

CDR3 amino acids: CASSRGQNSNQPQHF. CDR3 nucleotides: TGTGCCAGTAGCCGCGGACAGAATAGCAATCAGCCCCAGCATTTT. J is TRBJ1-5 and V is TRBV19, with D perhaps matching TRBD1 (6 bases). This CDR3 has 15 amino acids. Germline CDR1 LNHDA, CDR2 SQIVND (reference sequence). Trimming pared 6 bases from V and 0 bases from J, leaving 12 bases between. Full variable domain (missing parts from reference TRBV19 and TRBJ1-5): DGGITQSPKYLFRKEGQNVTLSCEQNLNHDAMYWYRQDPGQGLRLIYYSQIVNDFQKGDIAEGYSVSREKKESFPLTVTSAQKNPTAFYLCASSRGQNSNQPQHFGDGTRLSIL.

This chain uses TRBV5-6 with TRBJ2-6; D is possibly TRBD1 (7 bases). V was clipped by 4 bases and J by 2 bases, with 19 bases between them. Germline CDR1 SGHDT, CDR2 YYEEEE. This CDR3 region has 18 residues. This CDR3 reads CASSPGGHRGPGANVLTF. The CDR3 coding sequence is TGTGCCAGCAGCCCTGGGGGGCACAGGGGTCCTGGGGCCAACGTCCTGACTTTC.

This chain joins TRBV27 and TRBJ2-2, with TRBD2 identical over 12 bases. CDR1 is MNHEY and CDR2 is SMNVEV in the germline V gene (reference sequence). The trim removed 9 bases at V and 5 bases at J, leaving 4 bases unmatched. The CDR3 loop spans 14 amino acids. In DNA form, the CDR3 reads TGTGCCAGACTAGCGGGGGGCCGGACCGGGGAGCTGTTTTTT. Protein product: CARLAGGRTGELFF.

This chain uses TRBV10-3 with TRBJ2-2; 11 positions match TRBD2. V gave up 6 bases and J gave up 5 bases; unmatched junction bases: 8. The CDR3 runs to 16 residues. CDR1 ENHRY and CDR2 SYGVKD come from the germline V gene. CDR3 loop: CAISLPGLAATGELFF. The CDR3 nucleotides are TGTGCCATCAGCCTGCCGGGACTAGCGGCTACCGGGGAGCTGTTTTTT.

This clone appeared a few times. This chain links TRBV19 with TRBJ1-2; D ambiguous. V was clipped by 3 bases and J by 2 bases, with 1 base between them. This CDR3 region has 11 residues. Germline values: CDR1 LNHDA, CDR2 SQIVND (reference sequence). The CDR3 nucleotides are TGTGCCAGTAGTATGAACTATGGCTACACCTTC. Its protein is CASSMNYGYTF.

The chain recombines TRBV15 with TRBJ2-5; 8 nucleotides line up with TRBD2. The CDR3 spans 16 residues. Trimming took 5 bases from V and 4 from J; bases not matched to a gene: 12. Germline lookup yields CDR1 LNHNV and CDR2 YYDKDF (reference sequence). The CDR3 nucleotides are TGTGCCACCAGCCCAGGTCGGCGGGGGGCCTCAGAGACCCAGTACTTC. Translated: CATSPGRRGASETQYF. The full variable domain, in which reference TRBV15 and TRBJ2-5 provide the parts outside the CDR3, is DAMVIQNPRYQVTQFGKPVTLSCSQTLNHNVMYWYQQKSSQAPKLLFHYYDKDFNNEADTPDNFQSRRPNTSFCFLDIRSPGLGDTAMYLCATSPGRRGASETQYFGPGTRLLVL.

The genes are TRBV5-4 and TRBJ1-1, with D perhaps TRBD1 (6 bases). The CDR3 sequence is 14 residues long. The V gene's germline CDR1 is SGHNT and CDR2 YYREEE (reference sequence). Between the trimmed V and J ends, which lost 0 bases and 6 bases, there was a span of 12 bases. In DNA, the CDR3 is TGTGCCAGCAGCTTGGACAGGGCGGTTGCTGAAGCTTTCTTT. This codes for CASSLDRAVAEAFF.

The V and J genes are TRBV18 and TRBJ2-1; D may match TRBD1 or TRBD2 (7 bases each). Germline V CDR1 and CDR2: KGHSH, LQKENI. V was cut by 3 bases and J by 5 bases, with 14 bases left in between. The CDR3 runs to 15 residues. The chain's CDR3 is CASSPRQGGNNEQFF. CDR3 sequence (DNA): TGTGCCAGCTCACCTCGACAGGGAGGGAACAATGAGCAGTTCTTC. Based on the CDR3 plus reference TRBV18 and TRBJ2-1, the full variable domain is NAGVMQNPRHLVRRRGQEARLRCSPMKGHSHVYWYRQLPEEGLKFMVYLQKENIIDESGMPKERFSAEFPKEGPSILRIQQVVRGDSAAYFCASSPRQGGNNEQFFGPGTRLTVL.

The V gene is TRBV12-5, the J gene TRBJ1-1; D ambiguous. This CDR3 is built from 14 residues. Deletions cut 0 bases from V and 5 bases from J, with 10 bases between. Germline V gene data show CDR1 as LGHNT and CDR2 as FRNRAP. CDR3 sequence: CASGLVRGLTEAFF. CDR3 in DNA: TGTGCTAGTGGTTTGGTAAGAGGGCTTACTGAAGCTTTCTTT.

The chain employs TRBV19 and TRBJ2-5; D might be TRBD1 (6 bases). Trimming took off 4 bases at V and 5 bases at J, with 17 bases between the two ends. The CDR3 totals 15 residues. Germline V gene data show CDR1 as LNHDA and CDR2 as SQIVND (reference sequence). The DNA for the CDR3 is TGTGCCAGTAGTACTACAGGACAGACGGTGGAGACCCAGTACTTC. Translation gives CASSTTGQTVETQYF.

CDR3 loop: CASSSRPNMNTEAFF. CDR3 coding DNA: TGTGCCAGCAGCTCCAGGCCCAACATGAACACTGAAGCTTTCTTT. The rearrangement links TRBV7-9 to TRBJ1-1; D uncertain. Trimming pared 4 bases from V and 0 bases from J, leaving 12 bases between. CDR1 SEHNR and CDR2 FQNEAQ come from the germline V gene (reference sequence). The CDR3 is 15 residues long. Filled out from reference TRBV7-9 and TRBJ1-1, the complete variable domain reads DTGVSQNPRHKITKRGQNVTFRCDPISEHNRLYWYRQTLGQGPEFLTYFQNEAQLEKSRLLSDRFSAERPKGSFSTLEIQRTEQGDSAMYLCASSSRPNMNTEAFFGQGTRLTVV.

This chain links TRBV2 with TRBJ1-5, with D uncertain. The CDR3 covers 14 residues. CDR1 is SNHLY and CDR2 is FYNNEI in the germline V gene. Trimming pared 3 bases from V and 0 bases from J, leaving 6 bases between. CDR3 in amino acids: CASSESNSNQPQHF. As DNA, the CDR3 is TGTGCCAGCAGTGAGAGTAATAGCAATCAGCCCCAGCATTTT.

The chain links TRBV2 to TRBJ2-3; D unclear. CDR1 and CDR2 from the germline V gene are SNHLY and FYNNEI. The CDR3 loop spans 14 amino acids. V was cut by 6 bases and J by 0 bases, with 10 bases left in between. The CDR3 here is CASRDGYSTDTQYF. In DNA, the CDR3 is TGTGCCAGCAGGGACGGCTATAGCACAGATACGCAGTATTTT.

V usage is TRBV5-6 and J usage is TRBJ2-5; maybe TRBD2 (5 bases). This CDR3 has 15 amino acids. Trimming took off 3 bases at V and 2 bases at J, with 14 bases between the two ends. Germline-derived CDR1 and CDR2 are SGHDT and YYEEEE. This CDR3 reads CASSSSRGPQETQYF. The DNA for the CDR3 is TGTGCCAGCAGCTCGTCTCGAGGGCCTCAAGAGACCCAGTACTTC.

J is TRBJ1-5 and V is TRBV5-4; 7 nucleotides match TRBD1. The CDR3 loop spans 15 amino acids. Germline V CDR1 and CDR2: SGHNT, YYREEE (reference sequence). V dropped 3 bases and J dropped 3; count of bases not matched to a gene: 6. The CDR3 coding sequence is TGTGCCAGCAGCTCCGGGGGACAGCTCAATCAGCCCCAGCATTTT. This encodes CASSSGGQLNQPQHF. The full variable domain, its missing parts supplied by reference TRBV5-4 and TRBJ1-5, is ETGVTQSPTHLIKTRGQQVTLRCSSQSGHNTVSWYQQALGQGPQFIFQYYREEENGRGNFPPRFSGLQFPNYSSELNVNALELDDSALYLCASSSGGQLNQPQHFGDGTRLSIL.

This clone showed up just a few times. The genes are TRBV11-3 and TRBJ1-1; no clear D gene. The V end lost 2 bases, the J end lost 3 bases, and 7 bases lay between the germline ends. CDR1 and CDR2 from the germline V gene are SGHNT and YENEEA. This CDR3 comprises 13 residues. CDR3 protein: CASSLRLYTEAFF. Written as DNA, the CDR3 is TGTGCCAGCAGCTTACGGTTGTACACTGAAGCTTTCTTT.

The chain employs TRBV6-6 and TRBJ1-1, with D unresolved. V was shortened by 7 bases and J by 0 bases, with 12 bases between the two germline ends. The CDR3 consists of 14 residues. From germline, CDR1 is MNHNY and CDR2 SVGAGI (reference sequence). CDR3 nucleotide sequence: TGTGCCAGCAACCCTGAGAGGTTGAACACTGAAGCTTTCTTT. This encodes CASNPERLNTEAFF.

The CDR3 loop reads CASSQTGKGNQPQHF. DNA of the CDR3: TGCGCCAGCAGCCAGACAGGGAAGGGCAATCAGCCCCAGCATTTT. The chain has TRBV4-1 and TRBJ1-5; 7 nucleotides match TRBD1. Germline CDR1 and CDR2: MGHRA and YSYEKL. There are 15 residues in the CDR3. Trimming took 3 bases from V and 2 from J; bases not matched to a gene: 4.

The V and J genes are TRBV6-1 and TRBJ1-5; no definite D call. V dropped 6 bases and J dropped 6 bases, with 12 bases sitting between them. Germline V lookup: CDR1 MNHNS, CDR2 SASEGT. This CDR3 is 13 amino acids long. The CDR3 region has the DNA TGTGCCAGCAGACTCGTCGGGGTTCAGCCCCAGCATTTT. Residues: CASRLVGVQPQHF.

CDR3 region: CASSTEQGFYYEQYF. The CDR3 nucleotides read TGTGCCAGCAGTACGGAACAGGGGTTCTACTACGAGCAGTACTTC. The V call is TRBV6-1, the J call TRBJ2-7; the match to TRBD1 covers 7 bases. The CDR3 covers 15 residues. Germline V gene sequence: CDR1 MNHNS, CDR2 SASEGT. Trimming took 5 bases from V and 3 from J; bases not matched to a gene: 10.